These 28 T cell receptor beta chains were all obtained from the same sample, sequenced in a study of blood T cell repertoires in COVID-19. Profiled with immunoSEQ multiplex PCR; TCRdb holds only in-frame clones, not every one. This sample carries 300,000 to 400,000 clones, about 88% of them seen once, and the ten largest clones take more than 5.5%. Sample: peripheral blood. The receptors derive from a woman in her 70s with COVID-19, enrolled during active disease.

The J gene is TRBJ1-1, the V gene TRBV7-2, with D tentatively TRBD1 (5 bases). Germline V gives CDR1 SGHTA, CDR2 FQGNSA. The CDR3 is made up of 14 amino acids. Trimming removed 2 bases at V and 3 bases at J, with 10 bases between. The DNA for the CDR3 is TGTGCCAGCAGCTTAAATCGGGGGGACACTGAAGCTTTCTTT. Residues: CASSLNRGDTEAFF. Complete variable domain (other parts from reference TRBV7-2 and TRBJ1-1): GAGVSQSPSNKVTEKGKDVELRCDPISGHTALYWYRQSLGQGLEFLIYFQGNSAPDKSGLPSDRFSAERTGGSVSTLTIQRTQQEDSAVYLCASSLNRGDTEAFFGQGTRLTVV.

The chain employs TRBV2 and TRBJ1-6; perhaps TRBD1 as D (5 bases). Trimming stripped 8 bases from V and 8 bases from J, with 25 bases between. CDR1 and CDR2 (germline): SNHLY, FYNNEI. The CDR3 is 17 amino acids. CDR3: CASGPTSDSPAHSPLHF. The CDR3, as DNA: TGTGCCAGCGGGCCAACCAGCGACAGCCCCGCACATTCACCCCTCCACTTT. Looking up the rest from reference TRBV2 and TRBJ1-6 gives the full variable domain: EPEVTQTPSHQVTQMGQEVILRCVPISNHLYFYWYRQILGQKVEFLVSFYNNEISEKSEIFDDQFSVERPDGSNFTLKIRSTKLEDSAMYFCASGPTSDSPAHSPLHFGNGTRLTVT.

This clone was seen more than once but under ten times. This chain joins TRBV5-4 and TRBJ2-7; D is possibly TRBD1 (6 bases). Germline V gene lookup returns CDR1 SGHNT and CDR2 YYREEE (reference sequence). Trimming removed 1 base at V and 7 bases at J, with 12 bases between. CDR3 length: 13 residues. The CDR3 loop reads CASSLQGTSEQYF. The CDR3 coding sequence is TGTGCCAGCAGCTTGCAGGGGACGAGTGAGCAGTACTTC.

The rearrangement uses TRBV30 and TRBJ1-1; TRBD1 matches at 10 bases. The CDR3 loop spans 13 amino acids. Germline trimming cut 7 bases from V and 4 bases from J; bases unmatched to any gene: 6. The germline V gene encodes CDR1 GTSNPN and CDR2 SVGIG (reference sequence). The CDR3 DNA reads TGTGCCTATGACAGGGGGCAAGGCACTGAAGCTTTCTTT. Translation gives CAYDRGQGTEAFF.

With respect to this clone: Other nucleotide sequences in the sample specify the same CDR3. The chain joins TRBV7-8 to TRBJ2-5, with D uncertain. The CDR3 contains 11 residues. Germline CDR1 and CDR2: SGHVS and FQNEAQ. Trimming took 5 bases from V and 5 from J, leaving 6 bases between them. The CDR3 nucleotides read TGTGCCAGCAGCCCCTCGGAGACCCAGTACTTC. Translating it yields CASSPSETQYF.

This clone was picked up one time. The V call is TRBV5-6, the J call TRBJ1-4; no clear D gene. This CDR3 is 13 amino acids long. V was cut by 1 base and J by 6 bases, with 7 bases left in between. Germline V gene lookup returns CDR1 SGHDT and CDR2 YYEEEE. This CDR3 reads CASSLPPDEKLFF. CDR3 DNA: TGTGCCAGCAGCTTGCCCCCAGATGAAAAACTGTTTTTT.

This chain joins TRBV2 and TRBJ1-2, with 7 bases fitting TRBD1. V was clipped by 5 bases and J by 4 bases; unmatched bases: 10. The CDR3 is 15 residues long. Germline V gives CDR1 SNHLY, CDR2 FYNNEI. This CDR3 is CASSYLQGSAYGYTF. In nucleotides, the CDR3 is TGTGCCAGCAGTTATCTACAGGGGTCGGCCTATGGCTACACCTTC.

The chain employs TRBV7-2 and TRBJ1-2; 9 positions match TRBD1. J was trimmed by 6 bases and V by 2 bases; bases with no gene match: 7. CDR3 size: 15 residues. The germline V gene encodes CDR1 SGHTA and CDR2 FQGNSA. The DNA for the CDR3 is TGTGCCAGCAGCTTATATACGGGACAGGGAGATGGCTACACCTTC. It yields the protein CASSLYTGQGDGYTF.

Comments on this clone: Other DNA sequences in the sample encode the same CDR3. This chain links TRBV13 with TRBJ1-5; D gene ambiguous. Germline V CDR1 and CDR2: PRHDT, FYEKMQ (reference sequence). There are 12 residues in the CDR3. V gave up 5 bases and J gave up 7 bases, with 9 bases separating them. CDR3 loop: CASSLTGQPQHF. CDR3 nucleotides: TGTGCCAGCAGCCTGACCGGGCAGCCCCAGCATTTT.

This chain's CDR3 is CASSLQGTDTQYF. The CDR3 bases are TGTGCCAGCAGTCTACAGGGCACAGATACGCAGTATTTT. The rearrangement joins TRBV28 to TRBJ2-3; possible D gene TRBD1, 5 bases. Trimming took off 5 bases at V and 1 base at J, with 7 bases between the two ends. CDR1 and CDR2 from the germline V gene are MDHEN and SYDVKM. The CDR3 covers 13 residues.

This clone was recorded a few times. This chain joins TRBV6-5 and TRBJ1-6; D might be TRBD1 (5 bases). Germline V gives CDR1 MNHEY, CDR2 SVGAGI. Trimming stripped 2 bases from V and 10 bases from J, with 9 bases between. The CDR3 is 13 amino acids. CDR3 sequence reads: CASSYLGGSPLHF. CDR3 DNA: TGTGCCAGCAGTTACCTCGGGGGATCACCCCTCCACTTT.

This chain joins TRBV5-1 and TRBJ1-1; 9 nucleotides line up with TRBD1. Unmatched junction bases numbered 6, after V lost 5 bases and J lost 10 bases. The CDR3 is made up of 12 amino acids. The germline V gene has CDR1 SGHRS and CDR2 YFSETQ. CDR3 sequence: CASSQGQGGAFF. CDR3 DNA sequence: TGCGCCAGCAGTCAGGGACAGGGAGGAGCTTTCTTT.

Here the CDR3 DNA reads TGTGCCAGCAGCTTAGGTGGACAGAATTCACCCCTCCACTTT. Its translation: CASSLGGQNSPLHF. The chain links TRBV11-3 to TRBJ1-6; a possible D gene is TRBD1 (6 bases). Germline values: CDR1 SGHNT, CDR2 YENEEA. CDR3 length equals 14 residues. Trimming removed 1 base from V and 7 bases from J, with 8 bases in between.

V usage is TRBV2 and J usage is TRBJ1-1; no clear D gene. The CDR3 is 15 residues long. Trimming pared 7 bases from V and 0 bases from J, leaving 15 bases between. CDR1 is SNHLY and CDR2 is FYNNEI in the germline V gene. Here the CDR3 reads CASKIKQTMNTEAFF. The DNA of the CDR3 is TGTGCCAGCAAAATAAAGCAAACCATGAACACTGAAGCTTTCTTT.

The chain is built from TRBV4-1 and TRBJ1-2; perhaps TRBD1 as D (6 bases). Trimming took 1 base from V and 3 from J, leaving 9 bases between them. There are 14 residues in the CDR3. Germline assignment: CDR1 MGHRA and CDR2 YSYEKL. The CDR3 region has the DNA TGCGCCAGCAGCCAAGTACAGGGCTACTATGGCTACACCTTC. Its translation: CASSQVQGYYGYTF.

This clone came up many times. The V and J genes are TRBV2 and TRBJ1-2, with 9 bases identical to TRBD1. V dropped 5 bases and J dropped 10; count of bases not matched to a gene: 14. CDR1 is SNHLY, CDR2 FYNNEI, per germline. The CDR3 extends over 15 amino acids. Here the CDR3 DNA reads TGTGCCAGCAGTCCCCAACAGGGGGCGCAGGGGTACTACACCTTC. This sequence encodes CASSPQQGAQGYYTF.

The rearrangement uses TRBV2 and TRBJ2-1, with D possibly TRBD2 on 7 matching bases. The CDR3 runs to 17 residues. Germline loops: CDR1 SNHLY, CDR2 FYNNEI. Trimming took 2 bases from V and 2 from J, leaving 16 bases between them. The CDR3 sequence: CASSEPGGGAPYNEQFF. The CDR3 nucleotides are TGTGCCAGCAGTGAACCTGGAGGGGGGGCCCCCTACAATGAGCAGTTCTTC.

This chain connects TRBV5-1 to TRBJ1-2; 7 positions agree with TRBD1. The CDR3 is 16 amino acids. The V and J ends lost 2 bases and 6 bases, in that order; junction bases with no gene match: 13. Germline V gives CDR1 SGHRS, CDR2 YFSETQ. The CDR3: CASSLNGEGAIDGYTF. The DNA of the CDR3 is TGCGCCAGCAGCTTAAACGGCGAGGGGGCGATTGATGGCTACACCTTC.

V and J are TRBV5-1 and TRBJ2-7; tentative D call: TRBD1 (5 bases). V lost 1 base to trimming and J lost 7 bases, with 12 bases between them. The V gene's germline CDR1 is SGHRS and CDR2 YFSETQ. The CDR3 loop spans 13 amino acids. The CDR3 region has the DNA TGCGCCAGCAGCTTGCAGGGCCTGCAGGAGCAGTACTTC. Encoded protein: CASSLQGLQEQYF.

The count of this clone is one. This chain uses TRBV11-2 with TRBJ2-7; weak D call: TRBD1 (6 bases). Trimming pared 4 bases from V and 3 bases from J, leaving 16 bases between. CDR1 and CDR2 (germline): SGHAT, FQNNGV. The CDR3 consists of 15 residues. The CDR3 DNA follows: TGTGCCAGCAGCTCCTTGAGGACAGCCTACTACGAGCAGTACTTC. Translation: CASSSLRTAYYEQYF.

This clone was seen a few times. This sequence joins TRBV3-1 (or the pseudogene TRBV3-2) and TRBJ1-2; TRBD1 matches at 9 bases. Trimming cost V 5 bases and J 6 bases; bases outside gene matches: 4. This CDR3 is 13 amino acids long. Germline V gene sequence: CDR1 LGHDT, CDR2 YNNKEL (reference sequence). The CDR3 DNA reads as TGTGCCAGCAGCAGGACAGGGGAGGATGGCTACACCTTC. This sequence encodes CASSRTGEDGYTF.

The rearrangement joins TRBV2 to TRBJ1-1; 9 bases align to TRBD1. The CDR3 has 13 amino acids. CDR1 and CDR2 (germline): SNHLY, FYNNEI. V trimming: 7 bases; J trimming: 4 bases; junction bases outside the gene matches: 4. The CDR3 DNA reads TGTGCCAGCACAACAGGGGGCGGCACTGAAGCTTTCTTT. It translates to CASTTGGGTEAFF. The full variable domain, with the rest looked up from reference TRBV2 and TRBJ1-1, is EPEVTQTPSHQVTQMGQEVILRCVPISNHLYFYWYRQILGQKVEFLVSFYNNEISEKSEIFDDQFSVERPDGSNFTLKIRSTKLEDSAMYFCASTTGGGTEAFFGQGTRLTVV.

V usage is TRBV18 and J usage is TRBJ2-6; D remains ambiguous. This CDR3 is built from 16 residues. Germline V gene lookup returns CDR1 KGHSH and CDR2 LQKENI. With 1 base removed from V and 0 bases from J, the gap between germline ends came to 7 bases. CDR3 loop: CASSPLSSSGANVLTF. CDR3 coding DNA: TGTGCCAGCTCACCACTGAGTTCCTCTGGGGCCAACGTCCTGACTTTC.

Note on this clone: This CDR3 is also generated by other DNA sequences in the sample. The chain combines TRBV30 with TRBJ1-1; possibly TRBD1 for D (5 bases). Trimming removed 0 bases from V and 0 bases from J, with 5 bases in between. The CDR3 sequence is 13 residues long. Looked up from germline, CDR1 is GTSNPN and CDR2 is SVGIG (reference sequence). CDR3 loop: CAWSVRVNTEAFF. The CDR3 region has the DNA TGTGCCTGGAGTGTCAGGGTGAACACTGAAGCTTTCTTT.

The J gene is TRBJ1-6, the V gene TRBV27; 9 bases match TRBD1. V lost 5 bases to trimming and J lost 10 bases; unmatched junction nucleotides: 9. The CDR3 is made up of 15 amino acids. Germline CDR1 is MNHEY and CDR2 is SMNVEV (reference sequence). DNA of the CDR3: TGTGCCAGCAGTGCCAAACAGGGGGCGGTATCACCCCTCCACTTT. This translates into CASSAKQGAVSPLHF.

The gene calls are TRBV13 and TRBJ2-5; 8 bases line up with TRBD2. The ends lost 2 bases at V and 1 base at J; junction bases unmatched: 9. The CDR3 loop spans 17 amino acids. Germline values: CDR1 PRHDT, CDR2 FYEKMQ (reference sequence). The CDR3 DNA sequence: TGTGCCAGCAGCTTAAAGTGGAGCGGGGGTCCCCAAGAGACCCAGTACTTC. This sequence encodes CASSLKWSGGPQETQYF.

V and J are TRBV7-2 and TRBJ2-2; 8 nucleotides agree with TRBD2. Per the germline V gene, CDR1 is SGHTA and CDR2 is FQGNSA. The CDR3 has 15 residues. The V and J ends lost 8 bases and 2 bases, in that order; junction bases with no gene match: 7. This CDR3 reads CASSSAGGNTGELFF. The CDR3 coding sequence is TGTGCCAGCTCCTCGGCGGGGGGAAACACCGGGGAGCTGTTTTTT.

Only a few counts were recorded for this clone. The chain employs TRBV27 and TRBJ1-2, with 8 bases fitting TRBD1. The CDR3 length is 16 residues. The V segment lost 10 bases and the J segment 0 bases; nucleotides outside the gene matches: 13. The germline V gene has CDR1 MNHEY and CDR2 SMNVEV (reference sequence). CDR3 DNA sequence: TGTGCCACCCTAGGGACAGGCGGTCTCACTAACTATGGCTACACCTTC. Its protein is CATLGTGGLTNYGYTF.